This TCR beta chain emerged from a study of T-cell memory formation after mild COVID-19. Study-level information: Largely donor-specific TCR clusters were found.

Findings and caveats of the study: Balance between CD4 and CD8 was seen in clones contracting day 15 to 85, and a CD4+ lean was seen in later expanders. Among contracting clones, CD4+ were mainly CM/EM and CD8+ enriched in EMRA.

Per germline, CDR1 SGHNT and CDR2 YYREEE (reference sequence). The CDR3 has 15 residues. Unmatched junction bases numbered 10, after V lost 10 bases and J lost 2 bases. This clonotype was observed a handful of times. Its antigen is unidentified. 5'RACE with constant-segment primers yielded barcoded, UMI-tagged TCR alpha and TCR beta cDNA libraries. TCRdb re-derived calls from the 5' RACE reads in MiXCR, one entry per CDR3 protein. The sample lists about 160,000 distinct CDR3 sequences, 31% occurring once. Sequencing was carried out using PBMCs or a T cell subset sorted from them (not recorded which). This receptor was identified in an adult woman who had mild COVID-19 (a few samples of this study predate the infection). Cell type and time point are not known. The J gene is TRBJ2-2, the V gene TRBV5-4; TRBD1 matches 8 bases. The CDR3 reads CAPTGGPLNTGELFF. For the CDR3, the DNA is TGTGCCCCAACAGGGGGTCCCTTAAACACCGGGGAGCTGTTTTTT.